This TCR beta chain derives from a study of blood T cell repertoires in COVID-19. Germline values: CDR1 MDHEN, CDR2 SYDVKM. CDR3 length: 16 residues. The V end was cut by 1 base, the J end by 3 bases, with 15 bases between. Data came from immunoSEQ multiplex PCR; TCRdb stores just in-frame clones and leaves some out. Among 90,000 to 140,000 clones listed, about four fifths were seen once. This sequence joins TRBV28 and TRBJ2-5; a weak D match, TRBD1 (6 bases). This TCR came from an elderly woman with acute or convalescent COVID-19. Source material: peripheral blood. CDR3 in amino acids: CASSLLGGEGEETQYF. CDR3 DNA sequence: TGTGCCAGCAGTTTATTGGGCGGAGAGGGGGAAGAGACCCAGTACTTC.